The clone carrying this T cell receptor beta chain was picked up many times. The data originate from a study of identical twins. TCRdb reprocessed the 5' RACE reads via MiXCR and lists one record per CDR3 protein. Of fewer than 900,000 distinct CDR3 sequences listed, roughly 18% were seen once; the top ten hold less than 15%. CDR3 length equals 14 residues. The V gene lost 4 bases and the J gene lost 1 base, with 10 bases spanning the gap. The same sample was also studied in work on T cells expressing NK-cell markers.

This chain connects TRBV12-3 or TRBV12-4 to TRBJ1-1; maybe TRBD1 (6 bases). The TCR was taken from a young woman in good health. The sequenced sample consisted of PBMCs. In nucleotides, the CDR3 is TGTGCCAGCAGTTCCGGGACACCGAACACTGAAGCTTTCTTT. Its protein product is CASSSGTPNTEAFF.